The entry that follows covers one T cell receptor (beta chain) sequence. The entry originates in a study of blood T cell repertoires in COVID-19. Overall study context: The United States, Italy and Spain supplied acute and convalescent COVID-19 samples. PBMCs, B-cell-depleted T cells, or T cells provided the cDNA or gDNA that made up the material.

Germline CDR1 is MGHRA and CDR2 is YSYEKL. V lost 1 base to trimming and J lost 3 bases; unmatched junction nucleotides: 22. The CDR3 has 22 residues. Original data processing: Scientists estimated how many nucleated cells there were by amplifying reference gene primers. Assay: immunoSEQ multiplex PCR; the TCRdb copy retains only in-frame clones and omits some. Clone size and V and J calls were adopted from that table, with D and trimming inferred from the DNA. Of approximately 32,000 clones listed, 70% to 90% are singletons. The rearrangement joins TRBV4-1 to TRBJ2-3; 10 bases fit TRBD2. The receptor's source is an older woman with active COVID-19. Sequencing was done on a sample of peripheral blood. The CDR3 is CASSQVFVSGAGGTGATDTQYF. Here the CDR3 DNA reads TGCGCCAGCAGCCAAGTTTTCGTCTCTGGAGCGGGGGGGACTGGAGCAACAGATACGCAGTATTTT.